The clone carrying this T cell receptor beta chain was counted a few times. Germline CDR1 reads SGHTA; CDR2 reads FQGNSA. The V end lost 5 bases, the J end lost 12 bases, and 20 bases lay between the germline ends. The CDR3 runs 13 residues. The sample belongs to a study of blood T cell repertoires in COVID-19. In the study overall: COVID-19 samples from acute and convalescent phases originated in the United States, Italy and Spain. T cells, B-cell-depleted T cells, or PBMCs supplied cDNA or gDNA.

Per the original methods: Amplification of reference gene primers provided the estimated nucleated cell counts. Some clones are missing from TCRdb's copy, which holds only in-frame ones; the method was immunoSEQ multiplex PCR. D and trimming were read from the DNA, whereas the V and J calls and clone size are those reported in that table. The sample contains around 81,000 clones, around four fifths of which appear only once. V gene TRBV7-2 combines with J gene TRBJ2-7, with D perhaps matching TRBD2 (5 bases). The clonotype originates from a man aged 50 to 59 with acute or convalescent COVID-19. The material sequenced was peripheral blood. The CDR3, as DNA: TGTGCCAGCAGCCAACCAGGATCTGGGAGAGCGTACTTC. It translates to CASSQPGSGRAYF. The entire variable domain, with the rest obtained from reference TRBV7-2 and TRBJ2-7, is as follows: GAGVSQSPSNKVTEKGKDVELRCDPISGHTALYWYRQSLGQGLEFLIYFQGNSAPDKSGLPSDRFSAERTGGSVSTLTIQRTQQEDSAVYLCASSQPGSGRAYFGPGTRLTVT.